This T cell receptor beta chain was sequenced in a study of early T cells in non-severe SARS-CoV-2 infection. Overall study: Sequenced bulk RNA came from whole blood that was unsorted, and chains were unpaired.

The V and J ends lost 6 bases and 4 bases, in that order; junction bases with no gene match: 6. The CDR3 is made up of 14 amino acids. Looked up from germline, CDR1 is MDHEN and CDR2 is SYDVKM. Within the sample, this clonotype is medium-sized. Its antigen is currently unknown. Study-level findings and limits: Matching against VDJdb likely underestimated virus-specific expansions, favoring anti-spike CD8.

The library protocol tagged individual cDNA molecules with unique molecular identifiers. From the 5' RACE reads, TCRdb called clonotypes with MiXCR, one entry per CDR3 protein. There are approximately 32,000 distinct CDR3 sequences in the sample; 3.9% occur only once, and 7% to 10% lies in the top ten. The chain employs TRBV28 and TRBJ2-5; 9 nucleotides line up with TRBD1. What was sequenced was whole blood. The clonotype was recovered from an adult who was a healthcare worker with PCR-confirmed SARS-CoV-2 infection or an uninfected control (not recorded which). CDR3 protein: CASSNPGQGETQYF. CDR3 nucleotide sequence: TGTGCCAGCAGCAATCCGGGACAGGGAGAGACCCAGTACTTC.